Listed below are T cell receptor beta chains from one sample, sequenced in a study of cytomegalovirus exposure and HLA in healthy donors. TCRdb keeps only in-frame clones here, not all; method: immunoSEQ multiplex PCR. The data show over 150,000 clones, approximately 80% seen once. The material sequenced was PBMCs. These TCRs come from a woman aged 45 to 65 in good health and CMV-seronegative. The CDR3 runs from the conserved cysteine through the conserved F or W. Each record gives: J gene, V gene, CDR3 protein.

TRBJ2-7	TRBV19	CASSTGASSYEQYF
TRBJ2-5	TRBV9	CASSPGGQETQYF
TRBJ2-6	TRBV11-2	CASSIRSGTGYGANVLTF
TRBJ1-1	TRBV7-9	CSSSLVPGYTEAFF
TRBJ2-4	TRBV7-9	CASSLGVSSGRGDIQYF
TRBJ1-2	TRBV29-1	CSVGGGQGYTF
TRBJ1-5	TRBV7-2	CASSFRQGHQPQHF
TRBJ2-2	TRBV19	CATDRWDTGELFF
TRBJ2-3	TRBV5-8	CASSLTGRASTDTQYF
TRBJ2-3	TRBV2	CASRSRTGGSTDTQYF
TRBJ1-2	TRBV9	CASSVGQGNYGYTF
TRBJ2-5	TRBV19	CASSSGQVAQETQYF
TRBJ2-3	TRBV7-2	CASSLKLAGGQPTDTQYF
TRBJ1-3	TRBV4-1	CASSQDPGYTIYF
TRBJ1-3	TRBV7-2	CASSLGAEGNTIYF
TRBJ1-5	TRBV6-5	CASSYRDTTQHF
TRBJ2-5	TRBV7-2	CASSPPGLAIGKTQYF
TRBJ2-1	TRBV5-1	CASSLDSGTQFF
TRBJ2-5	TRBV18	CASSQGVRETQYF
TRBJ2-1	TRBV23-1	CASSQLGKGTGGYNEQFF
TRBJ1-1	TRBV14	CASSREPTTEAFF
TRBJ1-1	TRBV4-1	CASSQSGGAVNTEAFF
TRBJ2-7	TRBV6-5	CASCRGATGTYEQYF
TRBJ2-7	TRBV7-2	CASSLWGGQGVSYEQYF
TRBJ1-5	TRBV29-1	CSVEMGMRGNQPQHF
TRBJ1-4	TRBV29-1	CSVWTGENEKLFF
TRBJ1-2	TRBV7-8	CASSAGRQQGHYGYTF
TRBJ2-5	TRBV4-3	CASSQDTGKETQYF
TRBJ2-7	TRBV7-2	CASSFTLLEQYF
TRBJ1-1	TRBV6-5	CASSYQGAEAFF
TRBJ1-2	TRBV27	CASSIMGQGAFGYTF
TRBJ2-7	TRBV5-8	CASSLGRGGSYEQYF
TRBJ2-7	TRBV10-1	CASSDPPESNEQYF
TRBJ1-4	TRBV7-2	CASSLTGTEGEKLFF
TRBJ2-1	TRBV10-3	CAISGHNEQFF
TRBJ1-5	TRBV7-9	CASSTETGRYSNQPQHF
TRBJ2-2	TRBV7-3	CASSPSGTGELFF
TRBJ2-3	TRBV2	CASRVAGGPTDTQYF
TRBJ2-5	TRBV7-6	CASSSRGDPETQYF
TRBJ1-2	TRBV5-1	CASSLAGQGEYGYTF
TRBJ1-3	TRBV15	CATSRDLGGGNTIYF
TRBJ2-7	TRBV19	CASSPTGTGGSYEQYF
TRBJ2-1	TRBV28	CASSPGGGGGTNEQFF
TRBJ2-7	TRBV18	CASSPSENEQYF
TRBJ1-5	TRBV18	CASSPGGLSNQPQHF
TRBJ2-4	TRBV20-1	CSAGQKNIQYF
TRBJ2-2	TRBV10-3	CAISESGSGGASTGELFF
TRBJ1-1	TRBV23-1	CASSDRTQDTEAFF
TRBJ2-2	TRBV6-5	CASSYRGRGLSGELFF
TRBJ2-1	TRBV7-2	CASSLAFAGEFNEQFF
TRBJ1-1	TRBV19	CASSRTQSGVMNTEAFF
TRBJ2-7	TRBV5-1	CASSLYEGGGIPYEQYF
TRBJ2-7	TRBV5-1	CASTRTDRLYEQYF
TRBJ2-3	TRBV27	CASSDTGTDTQYF
TRBJ2-1	TRBV7-2	CASSSEAVAEQFF
TRBJ2-3	TRBV30	CAWSPFPGLAGRIGTDTQYF